The source of this T cell receptor beta chain is a study of blood T cell repertoires in COVID-19. Study summary: Some COVID-19 samples were acute and others convalescent; all came from the United States, Italy and Spain.

Trimming left V 1 base short and J 5 bases short, with 11 bases between. The germline gives CDR1 SEHNR, CDR2 FQNEAQ (reference sequence). The CDR3 length is 14 residues. This table comes from immunoSEQ multiplex PCR, and its TCRdb copy is limited to in-frame clones, with some not included. The sample lists about 120,000 clones, about 90% occurring once. The chain joins TRBV7-9 to TRBJ1-1, with D possibly matching TRBD1 (6 bases). This receptor was identified in a woman in her 50s with acute or convalescent COVID-19. The sequencing input was peripheral blood. CDR3 in amino acids: CASSLGSGVTEAFF. The CDR3 nucleotides read TGTGCCAGCAGCTTAGGATCAGGGGTAACTGAAGCTTTCTTT.